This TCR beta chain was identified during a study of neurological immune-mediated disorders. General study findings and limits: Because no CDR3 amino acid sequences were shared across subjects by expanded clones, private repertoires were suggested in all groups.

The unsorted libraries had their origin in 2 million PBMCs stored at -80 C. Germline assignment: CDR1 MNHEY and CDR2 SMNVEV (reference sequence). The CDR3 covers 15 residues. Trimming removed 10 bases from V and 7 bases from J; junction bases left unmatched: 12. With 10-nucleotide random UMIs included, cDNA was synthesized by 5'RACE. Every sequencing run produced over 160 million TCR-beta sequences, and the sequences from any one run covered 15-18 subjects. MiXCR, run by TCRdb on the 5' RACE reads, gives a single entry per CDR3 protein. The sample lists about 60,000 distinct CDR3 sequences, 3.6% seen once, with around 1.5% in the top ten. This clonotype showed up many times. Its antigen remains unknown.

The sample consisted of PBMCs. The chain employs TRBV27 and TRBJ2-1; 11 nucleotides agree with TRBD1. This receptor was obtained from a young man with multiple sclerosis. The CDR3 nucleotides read TGTGCCACCAAGATGGACAGGGGGCTTGGGAATGAGCAGTTCTTC. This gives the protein CATKMDRGLGNEQFF.